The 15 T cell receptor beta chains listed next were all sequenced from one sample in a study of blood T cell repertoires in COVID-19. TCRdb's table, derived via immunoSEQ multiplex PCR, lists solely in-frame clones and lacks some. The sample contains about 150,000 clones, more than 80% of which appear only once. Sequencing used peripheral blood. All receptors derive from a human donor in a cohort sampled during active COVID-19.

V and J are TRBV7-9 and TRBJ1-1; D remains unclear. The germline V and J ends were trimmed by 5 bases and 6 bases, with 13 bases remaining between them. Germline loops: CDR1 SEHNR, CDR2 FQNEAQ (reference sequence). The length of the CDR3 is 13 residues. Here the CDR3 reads CASSTAVLPEAFF. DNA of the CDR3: TGTGCCAGCAGCACAGCGGTCCTCCCTGAAGCTTTCTTT.

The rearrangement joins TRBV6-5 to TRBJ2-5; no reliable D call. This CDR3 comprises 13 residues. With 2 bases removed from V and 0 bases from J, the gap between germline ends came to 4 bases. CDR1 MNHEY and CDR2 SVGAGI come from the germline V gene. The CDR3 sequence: CASSYHNQETQYF. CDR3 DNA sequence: TGTGCCAGCAGTTACCACAACCAAGAGACCCAGTACTTC.

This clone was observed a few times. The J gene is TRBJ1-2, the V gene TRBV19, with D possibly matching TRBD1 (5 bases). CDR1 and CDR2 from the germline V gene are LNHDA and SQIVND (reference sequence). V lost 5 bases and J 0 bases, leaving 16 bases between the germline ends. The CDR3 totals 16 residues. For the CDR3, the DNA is TGTGCCAGTAGTCCCGGTCAGGGCCGTCCTAACTATGGCTACACCTTC. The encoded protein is CASSPGQGRPNYGYTF.

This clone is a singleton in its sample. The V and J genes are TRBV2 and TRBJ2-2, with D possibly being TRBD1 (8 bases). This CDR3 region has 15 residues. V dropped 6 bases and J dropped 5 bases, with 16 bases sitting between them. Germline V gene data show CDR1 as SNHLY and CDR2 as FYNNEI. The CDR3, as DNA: TGTGCCAGCAGGGGGGGGACAGGAGGTACCGGGGAGCTGTTTTTT. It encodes CASRGGTGGTGELFF.

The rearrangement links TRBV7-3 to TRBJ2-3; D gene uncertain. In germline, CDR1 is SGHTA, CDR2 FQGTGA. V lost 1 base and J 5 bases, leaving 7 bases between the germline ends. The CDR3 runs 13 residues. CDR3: CASSLMFRDTQYF. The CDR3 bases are TGTGCCAGCAGCTTAATGTTCAGAGATACGCAGTATTTT. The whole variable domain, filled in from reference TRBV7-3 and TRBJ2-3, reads GAGVSQTPSNKVTEKGKYVELRCDPISGHTALYWYRQSLGQGPEFLIYFQGTGAADDSGLPNDRFFAVRPEGSVSTLKIQRTERGDSAVYLCASSLMFRDTQYFGPGTRLTVL.

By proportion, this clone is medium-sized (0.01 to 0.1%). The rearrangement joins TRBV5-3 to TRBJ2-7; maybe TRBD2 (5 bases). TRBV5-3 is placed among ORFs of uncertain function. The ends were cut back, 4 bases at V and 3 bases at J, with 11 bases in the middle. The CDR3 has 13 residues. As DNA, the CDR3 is TGTGCCAGAAGCAACTCCCGGGGCTACGAGCAGTACTTC. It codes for CARSNSRGYEQYF.

CDR3 DNA: TGTGCCAGCAGCCAAGTCCGGGGCAATCAGCCCCAGCATTTT. This codes for CASSQVRGNQPQHF. The chain has TRBV3-1 (or the pseudogene TRBV3-2) and TRBJ1-5; no reliable D call. V lost 1 base and J lost 2, with 6 bases in between. The germline V gene encodes CDR1 LGHDT and CDR2 YNNKEL (reference sequence). The CDR3 extends over 14 amino acids.

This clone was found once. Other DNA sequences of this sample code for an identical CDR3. The CDR3 region has the DNA TGTGCCAGCAGCTTCTTGAACACCGGGGAGCTGTTTTTT. Encoded protein: CASSFLNTGELFF. The gene calls are TRBV7-8 and TRBJ2-2; the D is unclear. V shed 3 bases and J shed 1 base, with 3 bases lying between them. Germline CDR1 and CDR2: SGHVS and FQNEAQ. The CDR3 runs to 13 residues.

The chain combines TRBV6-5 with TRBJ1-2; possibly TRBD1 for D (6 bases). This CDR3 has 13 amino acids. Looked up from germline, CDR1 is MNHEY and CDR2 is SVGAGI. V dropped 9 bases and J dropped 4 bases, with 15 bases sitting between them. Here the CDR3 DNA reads TGTGCCAGTTCAGAACAGGGAGTCTATGGCTACACCTTC. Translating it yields CASSEQGVYGYTF.

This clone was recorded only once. CDR3: CASSQDPSGNQPQHF. DNA for the CDR3: TGCGCCAGCAGCCAAGACCCGTCCGGCAATCAGCCCCAGCATTTT. The rearrangement uses TRBV4-1 and TRBJ1-5; D ambiguous. The CDR3 is 15 residues long. Germline assignment: CDR1 MGHRA and CDR2 YSYEKL. V was clipped by 0 bases and J by 2 bases, with 8 bases between them.

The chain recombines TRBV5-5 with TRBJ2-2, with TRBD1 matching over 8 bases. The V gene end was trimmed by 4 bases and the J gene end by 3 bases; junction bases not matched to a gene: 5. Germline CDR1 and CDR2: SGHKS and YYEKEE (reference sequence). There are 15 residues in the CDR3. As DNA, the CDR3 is TGTGCCAGCAGCCGGACGGACAGGGACACCGGGGAGCTGTTTTTT. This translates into CASSRTDRDTGELFF.

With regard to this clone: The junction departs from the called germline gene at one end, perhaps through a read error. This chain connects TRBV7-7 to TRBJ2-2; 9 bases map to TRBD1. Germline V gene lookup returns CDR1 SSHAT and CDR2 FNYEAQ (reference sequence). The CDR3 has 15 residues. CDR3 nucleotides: TGTGCTAGCAGCCGGGACAGGGCGAACACCGGGGAGCTGTTTTTT. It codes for CASSRDRANTGELFF.

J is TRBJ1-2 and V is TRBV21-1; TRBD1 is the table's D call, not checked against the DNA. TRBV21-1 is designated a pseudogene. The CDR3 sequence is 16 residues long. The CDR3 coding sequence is TGTGCCAGCAGCGCAAGACAAGTTCGAGCTAACTATGGCTACACCTTC. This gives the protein CASSARQVRANYGYTF.

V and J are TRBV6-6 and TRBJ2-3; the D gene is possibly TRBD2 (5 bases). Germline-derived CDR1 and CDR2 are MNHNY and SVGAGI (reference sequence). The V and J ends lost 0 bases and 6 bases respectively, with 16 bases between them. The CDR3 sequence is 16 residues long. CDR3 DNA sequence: TGTGCCAGCAGTTACTCTGGTGCGGGTCTGGGGGATACGCAGTATTTT. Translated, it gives CASSYSGAGLGDTQYF.

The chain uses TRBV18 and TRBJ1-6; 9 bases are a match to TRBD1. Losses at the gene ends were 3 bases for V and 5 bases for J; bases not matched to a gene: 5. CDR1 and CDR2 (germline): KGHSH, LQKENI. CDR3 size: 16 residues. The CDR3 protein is CASSPGTGNDNSPLHF. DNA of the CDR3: TGTGCCAGCTCACCGGGGACAGGGAACGATAATTCACCCCTCCACTTT.